This TCR beta chain appears in the sequencing data of a study of blood T cells in healthy people across ages. About the research overall: About one barcoded beta molecule was captured per two T cells (by template switching).

This clonotype was detected a few times. Its antigen is as yet unknown. Primers used in a second PCR of roughly 7 to 12 cycles were a sample-barcoded 5' primer and a J-beta primer mix. Each single sample gave us at least 2.5 million CDR3-containing paired-end reads. TCRdb reprocessed the 5' RACE reads via MiXCR and lists one record per CDR3 protein. Here the sample spans some 1.6 million distinct CDR3 sequences, around 36% being singletons. Findings and limits, study-wide: It was held that the diversity estimates obtained from one million T cells were underestimates.

From germline, CDR1 is DFQATT and CDR2 SNEGSKA (reference sequence). V lost 3 bases, J lost 3 bases, and 17 bases lay in between. The CDR3 has 15 residues. The V gene is TRBV20-1, the J gene TRBJ1-2, with D perhaps TRBD1 (6 bases). Material for sequencing was blood. This sequence originates from a woman aged 25 to 39 in good health. CDR3 residues: CSARRQDRSYYGYTF. The CDR3 DNA reads TGCAGTGCTAGGAGACAGGACCGATCATACTATGGCTACACCTTC.